One sample yielded the 27 T cell receptor beta chains listed below, sequenced in a study of T cells in Graves' hyperthyroidism and ophthalmopathy. Amplified TCR beta CDR3 regions derived from RNA transcripts. An initial round of RT-PCR targeting the TCR CDR3 relied on the HTBI primer set. TCRdb analysed the multiplex PCR reads with MiXCR anew, one entry per CDR3 protein. Found here are about 720,000 distinct CDR3 sequences, about a sixth of them singletons; the top ten hold 8.4%. Material for sequencing was blood. These receptors originate from a man aged 18-30 years with Graves' hyperthyroidism.

The sample holds many counts of this clonotype. This chain links TRBV20-1 with TRBJ2-7; 7 nucleotides line up with TRBD1. Per the germline V gene, CDR1 is DFQATT and CDR2 is SNEGSKA (reference sequence). This CDR3 is built from 15 residues. The V segment lost 0 bases and the J segment 2 bases; nucleotides outside the gene matches: 7. CDR3 region: CSARESGGTPYEQYF. The CDR3 DNA reads TGCAGTGCTAGAGAGTCAGGGGGAACGCCCTACGAGCAGTACTTC.

This clonotype was recorded many times. The chain recombines TRBV7-9 with TRBJ2-1, with D possibly matching TRBD1 (6 bases). The CDR3 loop spans 16 amino acids. Trimming removed 3 bases at V and 2 bases at J, with 14 bases between. CDR1 is SEHNR, CDR2 FQNEAQ, per germline (reference sequence). This CDR3 reads CASSFPPWTAYNEQFF. In DNA, the CDR3 is TGTGCCAGCAGCTTCCCCCCCTGGACAGCCTACAATGAGCAGTTCTTC.

At least ten counts were recorded for this clonotype. This chain links TRBV11-2 with TRBJ2-1, with 7 bases that match TRBD2. Germline V gives CDR1 SGHAT, CDR2 FQNNGV. V shed 1 base, J shed 10 bases, and the junction held 4 bases outside the gene matches. The CDR3 runs 13 residues. The CDR3 loop reads CASSLGLAVEQFF. DNA for the CDR3: TGTGCCAGCAGCTTAGGACTAGCCGTCGAGCAGTTCTTC.

This clonotype showed up just a few times. The chain joins TRBV6-1 to TRBJ1-1; D unclear. CDR3 length equals 13 residues. Looked up from germline, CDR1 is MNHNS and CDR2 is SASEGT. V lost 1 base to trimming and J lost 5 bases, with 8 bases between them. The CDR3 nucleotides read TGTGCCAGCAGTGAAGAAAAAGAGACTGAAGCTTTCTTT. Amino acid sequence: CASSEEKETEAFF.

This clonotype was recorded many times. A read error may produce the germline difference seen at one junction end. V usage is TRBV28 and J usage is TRBJ2-1; 7 positions match TRBD2. Germline V gene lookup returns CDR1 MDHEN and CDR2 SYDVKM. The CDR3 runs to 15 residues. This CDR3 is CASSFGGTSYNEQFF. The CDR3 DNA sequence: TGTGCCAGTAGTTTCGGGGGGACCTCCTACAATGAGCAGTTCTTC.

V and J are TRBV2 and TRBJ2-5; D unclear. V was shortened by 3 bases and J by 1 base, with 9 bases between the two germline ends. Germline V CDR1 and CDR2: SNHLY, FYNNEI. The CDR3 consists of 14 residues. The CDR3 loop reads CASSEDSSQETQYF. CDR3 DNA sequence: TGTGCCAGCAGTGAGGATAGCAGCCAAGAGACCCAGTACTTC.

The table lists this clonotype with many counts. V gene TRBV28 combines with J gene TRBJ2-7; D gene ambiguous. Trimming took 6 bases from V and 3 from J, leaving 12 bases between them. Germline CDR1 reads MDHEN; CDR2 reads SYDVKM. The CDR3 runs 13 residues. The CDR3 protein is CASSDARGYEQYF. As DNA, the CDR3 is TGTGCCAGCAGCGATGCGAGAGGCTACGAGCAGTACTTC.

At least ten counts were recorded for this clonotype. The chain has TRBV18 and TRBJ1-1; TRBD1 is a possible D gene (6 bases). CDR3 length: 14 amino acids. Germline-derived CDR1 and CDR2 are KGHSH and LQKENI. V lost 1 base and J lost 6, with 12 bases in between. The CDR3 spells CASSPLDRSAEAFF. The CDR3 DNA reads TGTGCCAGCTCACCACTGGACAGATCCGCTGAAGCTTTCTTT.

Turning to this clonotype: The germline gene is not matched at one end of the junction; a read error may be the cause. The chain recombines TRBV3-1 with TRBJ2-2, with D possibly matching TRBD2 (5 bases). CDR3 length: 16 amino acids. Germline loops: CDR1 LGHDT, CDR2 YNNKEL (reference sequence). The CDR3 sequence is CASSQDRSSYTGELSF. The CDR3 DNA reads TGTGCCAGCAGCCAAGATCGGAGCTCATACACCGGGGAGCTGTCTTTT.

In this sample, this clonotype turned up many times. The V and J genes are TRBV12-5 and TRBJ2-2; the match to TRBD2 covers 11 bases. V trimming: 0 bases; J trimming: 3 bases; junction bases outside the gene matches: 12. CDR1 LGHNT and CDR2 FRNRAP come from the germline V gene. The CDR3 has 20 amino acids. As DNA, the CDR3 is TGTGCTAGTGGTTTGGTCCGTACCGGGACTAGCGGTGTTCACACCGGGGAGCTGTTTTTT. Translation gives CASGLVRTGTSGVHTGELFF.

The chain has TRBV2 and TRBJ2-7; D possibly matches TRBD1 or TRBD2 (6 bases each). Trimming cost V 4 bases and J 7 bases, with 11 bases left between them. The CDR3 consists of 12 residues. The germline V gene has CDR1 SNHLY and CDR2 FYNNEI. The DNA of the CDR3 is TGTGCCAGCAGTGCGACTAGGGGGGAGCAGTACTTC. It is translated as CASSATRGEQYF.

V usage is TRBV5-6 and J usage is TRBJ2-7; 7 nucleotides match TRBD2. V trimming: 0 bases; J trimming: 7 bases; junction bases outside the gene matches: 7. This CDR3 comprises 14 residues. Per the germline V gene, CDR1 is SGHDT and CDR2 is YYEEEE. The CDR3: CASSLVSGTGEQYF. For the CDR3, the DNA is TGTGCCAGCAGCTTGGTAAGCGGGACGGGGGAGCAGTACTTC.

This chain connects TRBV29-1 to TRBJ2-7; TRBD2 aligns across 14 bases. V was pared by 4 bases and J by 3 bases, with 14 bases of the junction left unmatched. This CDR3 is 18 amino acids long. In germline, CDR1 is SQVTM, CDR2 ANQGSEA. The CDR3 nucleotides read TGCAGCGTTGCCGTAAAGTTGGGGACTAGCGGGAGTGACTACGAGCAGTACTTC. It translates to CSVAVKLGTSGSDYEQYF.

The chain links TRBV4-3 to TRBJ2-7; TRBD1 matches at 11 bases. CDR1 LGHNA and CDR2 YSLEER come from the germline V gene. This CDR3 is built from 15 residues. V was pared by 2 bases and J by 3 bases, with 3 bases of the junction left unmatched. The CDR3 DNA reads as TGCGCCAGCAGCCAATGGACAGGGGGCTTCTACGAGCAGTACTTC. Residues: CASSQWTGGFYEQYF.

The rearrangement joins TRBV7-2 to TRBJ2-1; TRBD2 matches 11 bases. Per the germline V gene, CDR1 is SGHTA and CDR2 is FQGNSA. The CDR3 is made up of 16 amino acids. J lost 5 bases, V lost 5 bases, and 8 bases had no gene match. The CDR3 DNA follows: TGTGCCAGCAGCAACCGACTAGCGGGGAATGACAATGAGCAGTTCTTC. Translation: CASSNRLAGNDNEQFF.

V usage is TRBV7-8 and J usage is TRBJ1-3, with no clear D. The germline gives CDR1 SGHVS, CDR2 FQNEAQ. The CDR3 totals 15 residues. V was shortened by 1 base and J by 4 bases, with 11 bases between the two germline ends. CDR3 in DNA: TGTGCCAGCAGCTTAGGGAACGGCTGGGGAAACACCATATATTTT. It encodes CASSLGNGWGNTIYF.

The V gene is TRBV6-2 or TRBV6-3, the J gene TRBJ2-1; D perhaps matches TRBD2 (6 bases). The CDR3 covers 12 residues. V lost 6 bases and J 10 bases, leaving 13 bases between the germline ends. From germline, CDR1 is MNHEY and CDR2 SVGEGT. DNA of the CDR3: TGTGCCAGCAGGAAACTAGCCGGGGAGCAGTTCTTC. Translation: CASRKLAGEQFF.

At least ten counts were recorded for this clonotype. The chain uses TRBV13 and TRBJ1-1; no firm D call. The V and J ends lost 1 base and 3 bases respectively, with 12 bases between them. Germline values: CDR1 PRHDT, CDR2 FYEKMQ (reference sequence). The CDR3 loop spans 15 amino acids. In nucleotides, the CDR3 is TGTGCCAGCAGCTTAGTCATGTCGGGAGACACTGAAGCTTTCTTT. Its protein is CASSLVMSGDTEAFF.

The chain combines TRBV12-5 with TRBJ2-6, with a tentative D call TRBD2 (5 bases). V lost 6 bases and J lost 2, with 8 bases in between. Per germline, CDR1 LGHNT and CDR2 FRNRAP. The CDR3 extends over 14 amino acids. CDR3 in DNA: TGTGCTAGTGGGCTTAGCGCTGGGGCCAACGTCCTGACTTTC. Translating it yields CASGLSAGANVLTF. The full variable domain, in which reference TRBV12-5 and TRBJ2-6 provide the parts outside the CDR3, is DARVTQTPRHKVTEMGQEVTMRCQPILGHNTVFWYRQTMMQGLELLAYFRNRAPLDDSGMPKDRFSAEMPDATLATLKIQPSEPRDSAVYFCASGLSAGANVLTFGAGSRLTVL.

The genes are TRBV20-1 and TRBJ2-2; the match to TRBD2 covers 10 bases. The V gene's germline CDR1 is DFQATT and CDR2 SNEGSKA (reference sequence). V dropped 0 bases and J dropped 4; count of bases not matched to a gene: 14. The CDR3 sequence is 19 residues long. The CDR3 DNA sequence: TGCAGTGCTAGAGATACCATCTGGCTAGCGGGAGCGACCACCGGGGAGCTGTTTTTT. This sequence encodes CSARDTIWLAGATTGELFF.

As regards this clonotype: Mismatch with germline at one junction end may stem from a read error. V usage is TRBV7-2 and J usage is TRBJ2-7; D ambiguous. The germline gives CDR1 SGHTA, CDR2 FQGNSA. This CDR3 spans 13 amino acids. The CDR3 protein is CASSLGLSYELYF. Written as DNA, the CDR3 is TGTGCCAGCAGCTTAGGACTCTCCTACGAGCTGTACTTC.

This clonotype was counted at least ten times. This chain joins TRBV7-2 and TRBJ2-1; TRBD2 agrees at 13 bases. CDR3 length: 19 residues. Germline V lookup: CDR1 SGHTA, CDR2 FQGNSA. Trimming cost V 4 bases and J 8 bases; bases outside gene matches: 17. CDR3 protein: CASSSPPWTSGSWVYEQFF. The CDR3, as DNA: TGTGCCAGCAGCTCGCCCCCCTGGACTAGCGGGAGCTGGGTATATGAGCAGTTCTTC. The full variable domain, rest sourced from reference TRBV7-2 and TRBJ2-1, is GAGVSQSPSNKVTEKGKDVELRCDPISGHTALYWYRQSLGQGLEFLIYFQGNSAPDKSGLPSDRFSAERTGGSVSTLTIQRTQQEDSAVYLCASSSPPWTSGSWVYEQFFGPGTRLTVL.

This clonotype has a handful of counts. A clone one base away is much larger, so this may be a read error. The V call is TRBV11-3, the J call TRBJ2-3; the D gene is possibly TRBD1 (5 bases). The end of the DNA fits TRBJ1-5 better, so the J call may be wrong. This CDR3 spans 13 amino acids. Per germline, CDR1 SGHNT and CDR2 YENEEA. The DNA of the CDR3 is TGTGCCAGCAGCTTGGGGCGGAGGGATACGCAGCATTTT. It translates to CASSLGRRDTQHF.

This clonotype showed up many times. The chain uses TRBV15 and TRBJ2-3, with D uncertain. The CDR3 sequence is 13 residues long. Germline CDR1 LNHNV, CDR2 YYDKDF (reference sequence). Trimming took 6 bases from V and 2 from J, leaving 9 bases between them. In DNA, the CDR3 is TGTGCCACCAGTCCTCCTGCCACAGATACGCAGTATTTT. This encodes CATSPPATDTQYF.

This clonotype was observed a few times. Lacking the conserved final phenylalanine or tryptophan, this CDR3 likely reflects a read error. The CDR3: CASSFDRGTSYNEQFL. CDR3 sequence (DNA): TGTGCCAGCAGTTTTGACAGGGGGACCTCCTACAATGAGCAGTTCCTC. The chain has TRBV6-2 or TRBV6-3 and TRBJ2-1; TRBD1 agrees at 9 bases. CDR1 is MNHEY and CDR2 is SVGEGT in the germline V gene. The CDR3 sequence is 16 residues long. Trimming at V came to 4 bases and at J to 0 bases, leaving 4 bases not matched to a gene.

This clonotype was recorded a few times. V gene TRBV6-2 or TRBV6-3 combines with J gene TRBJ2-7; TRBD1 agrees at 7 bases. V was pared by 7 bases and J by 3 bases, with 15 bases of the junction left unmatched. The CDR3 is 16 amino acids. Germline V gene lookup returns CDR1 MNHEY and CDR2 SVGEGT. The CDR3 DNA sequence: TGTGCCAGCACCCACCCATCGGGACAGTTTCACTACGAGCAGTACTTC. Its protein product is CASTHPSGQFHYEQYF.

This clonotype was found once. The chain combines TRBV27 with TRBJ2-7; D unclear. V was cut by 5 bases and J by 0 bases, with 11 bases left in between. The germline V gene has CDR1 MNHEY and CDR2 SMNVEV (reference sequence). The CDR3 sequence is 14 residues long. For the CDR3, the DNA is TGTGCCAGCAGTCCCCTGGATGGCTCCTACGAGCAGTACTTC. Translated: CASSPLDGSYEQYF.